Below, 27 T cell receptor beta chains from the same sample are listed, as sequenced in a study of T cell repertoires in cytomegalovirus infection (dated by TCRdb to 2018 to 2020). TCRdb names Illumina HiSeq 1500 as the instrument used. Through fastp at Q25 and MiXCR, TCRdb rebuilt clones from the public reads, retaining in-frame beta chains. Rows are unified per CDR3 protein, each entry keeping the most common DNA and genes. The sample table holds around 740,000 distinct CDR3 sequences, of which 35% were seen once. The top ten constitute under 3% of the sample. The sequencing input was PBMCs. The receptors stem from a human donor in good health (CMV status not recorded). Some clones in this sample may be carry-over from other donors' samples.

This clonotype appeared a few times. The CDR3 coding sequence is TGTGCCAGCAGCTTAGCCGGGGTTTCGAATGAGCAGTTCTTC. Translation: CASSLAGVSNEQFF. The V and J genes are TRBV11-2 and TRBJ2-1, with D perhaps matching TRBD2 (5 bases). Trimming left V 1 base short and J 7 bases short, with 11 bases between. This CDR3 contains 14 residues. In germline, CDR1 is SGHAT, CDR2 FQNNGV.

At least ten counts were recorded for this clonotype. The gene calls are TRBV28 and TRBJ1-2; TRBD1 is a possible D gene (6 bases). Trimming removed 6 bases at V and 2 bases at J, with 10 bases between. This CDR3 contains 13 residues. Germline lookup yields CDR1 MDHEN and CDR2 SYDVKM. The CDR3 DNA is TGTGCCAGCAGGACAGGAACCAACTATGGCTACACCTTC. It encodes CASRTGTNYGYTF.

This clonotype appeared a few times. The V call is TRBV5-1, the J call TRBJ2-7; 8 bases match TRBD1. The V and J ends lost 2 bases and 7 bases, in that order; junction bases with no gene match: 17. The germline V gene encodes CDR1 SGHRS and CDR2 YFSETQ. This CDR3 comprises 17 residues. The CDR3 sequence is CASSFGQGVGGSREQYF. Written as DNA, the CDR3 is TGCGCCAGCAGCTTCGGACAGGGCGTGGGAGGTTCGAGGGAGCAGTACTTC.

The chain has TRBV5-1 and TRBJ1-1, with TRBD1 identical over 7 bases. The CDR3 runs 17 residues. With V trimmed by 0 bases and J by 4 bases, 12 bases remained unmatched. Germline V gene data show CDR1 as SGHRS and CDR2 as YFSETQ. The CDR3 loop reads CASSLARLGDSVTEAFF. The DNA of the CDR3 is TGCGCCAGCAGCTTGGCACGGTTAGGGGACAGTGTCACTGAAGCTTTCTTT.

The chain recombines TRBV6-6 with TRBJ2-2; D is undetermined. V shed 4 bases and J shed 0 bases, with 12 bases lying between them. Germline V gene lookup returns CDR1 MNHNY and CDR2 SVGAGI (reference sequence). This CDR3 region has 16 residues. The CDR3 DNA sequence: TGTGCCAGCAGTTCAGTGCACAGTGCGAACACCGGGGAGCTGTTTTTT. It is translated as CASSSVHSANTGELFF.

In its sample, this clonotype was seen a few times. CDR3 DNA: TGCGCCAGCAGCCAAGAGGCGCAGGCCTGGAGCTCCTACAATGAGCAGTTCTTC. Translated: CASSQEAQAWSSYNEQFF. The V gene is TRBV4-1, the J gene TRBJ2-1; D remains ambiguous. CDR3 size: 18 residues. Trimming left V 0 bases short and J 0 bases short, with 15 bases between. Germline lookup yields CDR1 MGHRA and CDR2 YSYEKL.

This clonotype was counted many times. The chain combines TRBV7-8 with TRBJ2-7, with a tentative D call TRBD1 (5 bases). The CDR3 totals 14 residues. Germline V gives CDR1 SGHVS, CDR2 FQNEAQ. Trimming pared 2 bases from V and 4 bases from J, leaving 12 bases between. CDR3 DNA sequence: TGTGCCAGCAGCTTACAGGGAATCGGATACGAGCAGTACTTC. The encoded protein is CASSLQGIGYEQYF.

This clonotype came up a few times. The chain is built from TRBV5-5 and TRBJ1-4; 7 bases fit TRBD1. The germline V gene encodes CDR1 SGHKS and CDR2 YYEKEE (reference sequence). This CDR3 contains 16 residues. The V segment lost 5 bases and the J segment 7 bases; nucleotides outside the gene matches: 14. The CDR3 is CASSLTDRPGGEKLFF. The CDR3 DNA reads as TGTGCCAGCAGTTTGACGGACCGGCCAGGGGGTGAAAAACTGTTTTTT.

In its sample, this clonotype was seen a few times. This chain connects TRBV12-3 or TRBV12-4 to TRBJ1-2; possible D gene TRBD1, 6 bases. The V and J ends lost 4 bases and 4 bases respectively, with 13 bases between them. This CDR3 has 14 residues. The CDR3 loop reads CASSSRDTVYGYTF. CDR3 bases: TGTGCCAGCAGTTCCCGGGACACCGTCTATGGCTACACCTTC.

This chain joins TRBV5-1 and TRBJ2-3, with D hard to call. Germline-derived CDR1 and CDR2 are SGHRS and YFSETQ. The CDR3 is 13 amino acids. V was clipped by 2 bases and J by 5 bases, with 9 bases between them. The DNA of the CDR3 is TGCGCCAGCAGCTTTGATGGGAAAGATACGCAGTATTTT. Its translation is CASSFDGKDTQYF.

CDR3 sequence: CASSAWAYTF. The CDR3 DNA follows: TGTGCCAGTTCCGCGTGGGCCTACACCTTC. The chain uses TRBV19 and TRBJ1-2; D call uncertain. V dropped 8 bases and J dropped 10 bases, with 11 bases sitting between them. The CDR3 loop spans 10 amino acids. The germline V gene encodes CDR1 LNHDA and CDR2 SQIVND (reference sequence).

The chain carries TRBV12-3 or TRBV12-4 and TRBJ1-2, with D unresolved. The CDR3 consists of 15 residues. The V gene lost 3 bases and the J gene lost 2 bases, with 13 bases spanning the gap. The DNA for the CDR3 is TGTGCCAGCAGTTTGCGAGTTCAACAGAACTATGGCTACACCTTC. It codes for CASSLRVQQNYGYTF.

Only a few counts were recorded for this clonotype. The CDR3 region is CASSSQAGTNEKLFF. DNA of the CDR3: TGTGCCAGCAGTTCCCAGGCTGGGACTAATGAAAAACTGTTTTTT. The chain has TRBV6-5 and TRBJ1-4; the D is unclear. Germline-derived CDR1 and CDR2 are MNHEY and SVGAGI. The CDR3 runs 15 residues. Trimming took off 4 bases at V and 2 bases at J, with 11 bases between the two ends.

This clonotype was seen a handful of times. The genes are TRBV28 and TRBJ1-2; unclear D gene. Trimming pared 5 bases from V and 2 bases from J, leaving 18 bases between. The CDR3 contains 16 residues. CDR1 is MDHEN and CDR2 is SYDVKM in the germline V gene. CDR3 sequence: CASSPHSSASNYGYTF. CDR3 in DNA: TGTGCCAGCAGTCCACACTCCTCGGCCTCAAACTATGGCTACACCTTC.

About this clonotype itself: Here the CDR3 omits its conserved ending phenylalanine or tryptophan, so a read error is the likely source. The V and J genes are TRBV28 and TRBJ1-5; no reliable D call. Deletions cut 5 bases from V and 3 bases from J, with 17 bases between. Germline CDR1 MDHEN, CDR2 SYDVKM. CDR3 length: 16 amino acids. The CDR3 reads CASSVYKGTFNQPQHL. As DNA, the CDR3 is TGTGCCAGCAGTGTATACAAGGGAACCTTCAATCAGCCCCAGCATTTG.

Concerning this clonotype: An end of the junction differs from the germline gene, which may be a read error. This chain connects TRBV24-1 to TRBJ2-2; a weak D match, TRBD2 (5 bases). This CDR3 is 15 amino acids long. Per germline, CDR1 KGHDR and CDR2 SFDVKD. CDR3 DNA sequence: TGTTCCACCAGTTATTCGCCGGGAATCGCCGGGGAGCTGTTTTTT. It codes for CSTSYSPGIAGELFF.

The J gene is TRBJ2-7, the V gene TRBV24-1; possibly TRBD1 for D (6 bases). The CDR3 length is 13 residues. CDR1 and CDR2 (germline): KGHDR, SFDVKD. Trimming pared 9 bases from V and 0 bases from J, leaving 11 bases between. The CDR3 protein is CATQGGVSYEQYF. The CDR3, as DNA: TGTGCCACCCAAGGGGGAGTCTCCTACGAGCAGTACTTC.

V gene TRBV15 combines with J gene TRBJ2-2; a weak D match, TRBD1 (6 bases). V was shortened by 6 bases and J by 5 bases, with 13 bases between the two germline ends. CDR3 size: 14 residues. Germline-derived CDR1 and CDR2 are LNHNV and YYDKDF (reference sequence). The CDR3 nucleotides read TGTGCCACCAGTAGGGACACAGTTACCGGGGAGCTGTTTTTT. Translated, it gives CATSRDTVTGELFF.

This clonotype was recorded at least ten times. CDR3 amino acids: CASSEDRRQWEHF. CDR3 sequence (DNA): TGTGCCAGCAGCGAGGATCGCCGACAGTGGGAGCATTTT. V gene TRBV27 combines with J gene TRBJ1-5; D perhaps matches TRBD1 (5 bases). CDR3 size: 13 residues. With 6 bases removed from V and 14 bases from J, the gap between germline ends came to 20 bases. CDR1 and CDR2 (germline): MNHEY, SMNVEV (reference sequence).

V and J are TRBV12-3 or TRBV12-4 and TRBJ1-5; D remains ambiguous. This CDR3 has 15 residues. Trimming removed 4 bases from V and 0 bases from J, with 10 bases in between. CDR3 amino acids: CASSSWASSNQPQHF. The CDR3 DNA reads TGTGCCAGCAGTTCCTGGGCCTCTAGCAATCAGCCCCAGCATTTT.

The chain combines TRBV6-2 or TRBV6-3 with TRBJ2-1; 9 positions agree with TRBD2. Germline V gene sequence: CDR1 MNHEY, CDR2 SVGEGT. V lost 5 bases, J lost 3 bases, and 5 bases stayed unmatched. CDR3 length equals 15 residues. Here the CDR3 reads CASSRSGRGYNEQFF. The CDR3 DNA follows: TGTGCCAGCAGTCGTAGCGGGAGAGGCTACAATGAGCAGTTCTTC.

The chain is built from TRBV12-3 or TRBV12-4 and TRBJ1-4; D not resolved. V gave up 7 bases and J gave up 5 bases, with 14 bases separating them. The CDR3 contains 14 residues. The CDR3 region has the DNA TGTGCCAGCACCTTCGGAGATTTGAATGAAAAACTGTTTTTT. It encodes CASTFGDLNEKLFF.

This clonotype turned up a few times. The rearrangement uses TRBV6-5 and TRBJ1-1; TRBD1 matches at 9 bases. With V trimmed by 6 bases and J by 6 bases, 14 bases remained unmatched. The CDR3 has 16 amino acids. Germline CDR1 and CDR2: MNHEY and SVGAGI. The CDR3 DNA reads as TGTGCCAGCAGGACACAAAACAGGGGGCTGGGGGCTGAAGCTTTCTTT. Protein product: CASRTQNRGLGAEAFF.

The chain uses TRBV6-5 and TRBJ1-1; a possible D gene is TRBD1 (5 bases). Trimming removed 4 bases from V and 13 bases from J, with 28 bases in between. Germline V gene data show CDR1 as MNHEY and CDR2 as SVGAGI. The CDR3 spans 16 residues. Here the CDR3 reads CASSSRAGLSYTRDFF. As DNA, the CDR3 is TGTGCCAGCAGTTCCCGGGCAGGGTTGTCGTACACCCGCGATTTCTTT.

This clonotype has only one observation. The chain recombines TRBV20-1 with TRBJ2-7; D perhaps matches TRBD2 (6 bases). The CDR3 covers 15 residues. The germline V and J ends were trimmed by 0 bases and 5 bases, with 17 bases remaining between them. Germline CDR1 and CDR2: DFQATT and SNEGSKA (reference sequence). The CDR3 DNA reads TGCAGTGCTAGAGATTGGGGGGACGCCGGGGACGAGCAGTACTTC. It encodes CSARDWGDAGDEQYF.

V usage is TRBV6-6 and J usage is TRBJ1-5; D gene uncertain. The CDR3 loop spans 14 amino acids. The V gene's germline CDR1 is MNHNY and CDR2 SVGAGI (reference sequence). V was pared by 7 bases and J by 0 bases, with 10 bases between. The CDR3 region is CASKKTDSNQPQHF. The CDR3 coding sequence is TGTGCCAGCAAAAAGACGGATAGCAATCAGCCCCAGCATTTT.

V gene TRBV28 combines with J gene TRBJ1-4, with D uncertain. CDR3 length: 15 residues. With 3 bases removed from V and 8 bases from J, the gap between germline ends came to 16 bases. Germline-derived CDR1 and CDR2 are MDHEN and SYDVKM. The CDR3 nucleotides are TGTGCCAGCAGTTTGTTCACCGGCCGAGACGAAAAACTGTTTTTT. Translated, it gives CASSLFTGRDEKLFF. Based on the CDR3 plus reference TRBV28 and TRBJ1-4, the full variable domain is DVKVTQSSRYLVKRTGEKVFLECVQDMDHENMFWYRQDPGLGLRLIYFSYDVKMKEKGDIPEGYSVSREKKERFSLILESASTNQTSMYLCASSLFTGRDEKLFFGSGTQLSVL.